The TCR beta chain under discussion was sequenced for a study of T cell responses to AZD1222 COVID-19 vaccine. Study conclusions and caveats: After the peak T cell response, and only then, were repertoires sampled. Regions left unmutated in variants are reportedly the target of nearly half of spike-specific TCRs.

Note on this clone: Its specificity is not known.

Trimming stripped 5 bases from V and 6 bases from J, with 7 bases between. Germline V gene data show CDR1 as SNHLY and CDR2 as FYNNEI. The CDR3 length is 11 residues. TCRdb's table, derived via immunoSEQ multiplex PCR, lists solely in-frame clones and lacks some. Among 100,000 to 120,000 clones listed, about 88% were seen once. This chain links TRBV2 with TRBJ1-2; D gene uncertain. This TCR came from an adult in good health. The sample was peripheral blood, taken on day 0 of AZD1222 vaccination. The CDR3 sequence is CASSPHDGYTF. The CDR3 region has the DNA TGTGCCAGCAGTCCCCACGATGGCTACACCTTC.